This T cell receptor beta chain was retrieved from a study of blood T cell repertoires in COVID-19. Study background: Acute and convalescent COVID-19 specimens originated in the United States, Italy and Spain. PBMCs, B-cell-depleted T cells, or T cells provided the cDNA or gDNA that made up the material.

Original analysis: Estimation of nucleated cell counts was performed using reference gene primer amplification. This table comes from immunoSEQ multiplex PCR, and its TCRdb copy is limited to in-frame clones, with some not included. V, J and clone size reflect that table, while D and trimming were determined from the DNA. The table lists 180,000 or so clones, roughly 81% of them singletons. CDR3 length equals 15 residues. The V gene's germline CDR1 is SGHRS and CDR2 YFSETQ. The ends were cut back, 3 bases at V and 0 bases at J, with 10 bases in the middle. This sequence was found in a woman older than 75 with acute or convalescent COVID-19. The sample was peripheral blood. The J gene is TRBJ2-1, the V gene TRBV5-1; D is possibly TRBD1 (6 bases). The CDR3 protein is CASSYRDTSYNEQFF. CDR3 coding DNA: TGCGCCAGCAGCTACCGGGACACCTCCTACAATGAGCAGTTCTTC.